This T cell receptor (beta chain) was identified in a study of siplizumab effects on memory and regulatory T cells. Study outcomes and limitations: Most proliferating CD4+ or CD8+ clones, roughly 80-95%, had no naive or memory assignment. In unstimulated cells, naive T cells appeared more diverse than memory T cells and seemed major alloresponse contributors. To unstimulated subsets, only a minor fraction of alloreactive clones could be mapped. Mean Treg-derived proportions of mappable alloreactive CD4+ clones were around 70% for siplizumab and 26.9% for controls.

Some clones are missing from TCRdb's copy, which holds only in-frame ones; the method was immunoSEQ multiplex PCR. The table lists approximately 50,000 clones, 85% to 95% of them singletons. In this sample, this clone turned up once. Its antigen is not identified. The ends lost 4 bases at V and 2 bases at J; junction bases unmatched: 8. The CDR3 runs to 15 residues. CDR1 ENHRY and CDR2 SYGVKD come from the germline V gene. The sequenced sample was CD8+ T cells sorted from blood. The sequence was collected from a human donor in good health. The J gene is TRBJ2-7, the V gene TRBV10-3; 7 bases map to TRBD1. The CDR3 DNA is TGTGCCATCAGTGGACAGGGCCACTCGGCCTACGAGCAGTACTTC. It is translated as CAISGQGHSAYEQYF.